This TCR beta chain was sequenced in a study of OX40 agonist ivuxolimab in advanced cancers. For the wider study: Ivuxolimab, which targeted the costimulatory receptor OX40 (CD134), was an agonistic, fully human IgG2 monoclonal antibody. Of the 50 to 55 dose-escalation patients, hepatocellular carcinoma was present in about 20, melanoma in approximately 15, renal cell carcinoma in 9 and head and neck cancer in 9. Intravenous ivuxolimab was administered to patients every 2 weeks at six dose levels: 0.01, 0.1, 0.3, 1.5, 3 and 10 mg/kg. In the dose-escalation cohort, around four fifths of patients were male, and the mean age was about 55 years, with a range of about 23 to 80. Patients were allowed to have had prior anti-PD-1, anti-PD-L1 or anti-CTLA-4 therapy, and around 37% of the dose-escalation patients had previously received checkpoint inhibitors. The paper describes the monotherapy dose-escalation part (N of about 50 patients) of the phase I trial of ivuxolimab. The point of sequencing TCRbeta in the periphery was to test whether ivuxolimab changed TCR sequence diversity and drove clonal T-cell expansion. Partial responses occurred in three dose-escalation patients: two with cutaneous melanoma and one with hepatocellular carcinoma.

Broader findings and caveats from the paper: Partial responders in the 0.1-3.0 mg/kg groups had among the lowest normalized peripheral clonal expansion, especially among CD8+ T cells. After ivuxolimab, more expanded clones were found on average in CD8+ T cells than in CD4+ T cells. At doses from 0.1 to 3.0 mg/kg, clonal expansion was seen in both CD4+ and CD8+ blood T cells between baseline and week 6. Low levels of normalized T-cell clonal expansion were also seen in some patients who did not respond. The antigen specificity of the clonally expanded peripheral T cells was not determined.

For sequencing of the TCRbeta CDR3 region, genomic DNA was extracted from the sorted cells. The immunoSEQ Assay was used for sequencing of TCRbeta CDR3 regions. TCRdb holds this immuneACCESS table with in-frame rearrangements only. Some clones are missing; in checked studies, unresolved V genes explain under half, and the rest has no known cause. In all, the sample holds 80,000 or so clones, and less than 95% of those were seen once. About 1.8% of the sample is in the top ten clones. Turning to this clone: The antigen this receptor binds is unknown. The sample holds no much larger clone one base away, and base qualities are not on file.

The trial excluded patients who had a history of autoimmune disease or were on systemic immunosuppression. Peripheral blood for TCR sequencing was collected from all dose cohorts at baseline, on cycle 4 day 1, and on cycle 7 day 1. The samples were drawn from a first-in-human, open-label, multicenter phase I dose-escalation trial of ivuxolimab. Adults with locally advanced or metastatic melanoma, renal cell carcinoma, hepatocellular carcinoma or head and neck squamous cell carcinoma were enrolled in the trial. CD4+ and CD8+ T cells were sorted separately from peripheral blood before TCR sequencing. Compared with germline, V lacks 9 bases and J lacks 2 bases; bases without a gene match: 5. The CDR3, cysteine through phenylalanine, is 13 amino acids long. Kept here is only the CDR3 DNA, which spans 39 bases and is read in frame from base 1. Via the germline V gene, CDR1 is MDHEN and CDR2 SYDVKM.

The receptor comes from an adult with an advanced solid tumor such as melanoma, head and neck, liver or kidney cancer. Material: CD4+ or CD8+ T cells sorted from blood, obtained in a trial of the OX40 agonist ivuxolimab. The V and J genes are TRBV28 and TRBJ2-7; TRBD2 fits 9 bases in the junction. In nucleotides, the sequence is TGTGCCAGTCGGACTAGCGCGGCCTACGAGCAGTACTTC. This yields the protein CASRTSAAYEQYF.